Here is one T cell receptor (beta chain) with its context. Produced via immunoSEQ multiplex PCR; TCRdb's table is partial and in-frame only. The repertoire holds about 17,000 clones, with over 75% as singletons. These data belong to a study of T cell changes during pregnancy in multiple sclerosis. The CDR3 spans 14 residues. Per the germline V gene, CDR1 is SGHTA and CDR2 is FQGNSA. Trimming shortened V by 1 base and J by 0 bases, and 7 bases separated the two germline ends. J is TRBJ2-7 and V is TRBV7-2; no reliable D call. Sequences were derived from CD8+ T cells from peripheral blood mononuclear cells, sampled after pregnancy. This TCR was recovered from a female donor in good health, enrolled as a control in a pregnancy study. CDR3 sequence: CASSLEASSYEQYF. The CDR3 region has the DNA TGTGCCAGCAGCTTAGAAGCGAGCTCCTACGAGCAGTACTTC.